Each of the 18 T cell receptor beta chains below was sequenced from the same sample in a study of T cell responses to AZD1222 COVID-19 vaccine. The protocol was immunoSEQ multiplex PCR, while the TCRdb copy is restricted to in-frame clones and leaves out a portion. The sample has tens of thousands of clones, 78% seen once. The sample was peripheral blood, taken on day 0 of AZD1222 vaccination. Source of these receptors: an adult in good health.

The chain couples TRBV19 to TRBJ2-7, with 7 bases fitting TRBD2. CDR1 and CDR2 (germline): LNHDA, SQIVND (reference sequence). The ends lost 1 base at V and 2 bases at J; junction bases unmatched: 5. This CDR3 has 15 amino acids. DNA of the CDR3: TGTGCCAGTAGTATAGCGAGCGGGGTGGCCTACGAGCAGTACTTC. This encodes CASSIASGVAYEQYF.

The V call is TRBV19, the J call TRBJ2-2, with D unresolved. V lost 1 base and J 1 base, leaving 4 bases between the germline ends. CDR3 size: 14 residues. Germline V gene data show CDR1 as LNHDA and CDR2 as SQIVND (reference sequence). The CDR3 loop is CASSIGLNTGELFF. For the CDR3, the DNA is TGTGCCAGTAGTATAGGACTGAACACCGGGGAGCTGTTTTTT.

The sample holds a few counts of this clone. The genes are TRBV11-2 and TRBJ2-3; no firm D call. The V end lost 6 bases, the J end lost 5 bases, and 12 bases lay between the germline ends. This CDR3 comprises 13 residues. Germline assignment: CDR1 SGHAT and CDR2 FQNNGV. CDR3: CASRTRPQDTQYF. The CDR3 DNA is TGTGCCAGCAGAACGAGGCCCCAAGATACGCAGTATTTT.

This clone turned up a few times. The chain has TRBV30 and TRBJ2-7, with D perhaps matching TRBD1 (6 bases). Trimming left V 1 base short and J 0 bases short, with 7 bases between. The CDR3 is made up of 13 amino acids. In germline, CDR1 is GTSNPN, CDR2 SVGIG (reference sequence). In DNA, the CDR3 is TGTGCCTGGAGTGGACAGGACTCCTACGAGCAGTACTTC. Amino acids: CAWSGQDSYEQYF.

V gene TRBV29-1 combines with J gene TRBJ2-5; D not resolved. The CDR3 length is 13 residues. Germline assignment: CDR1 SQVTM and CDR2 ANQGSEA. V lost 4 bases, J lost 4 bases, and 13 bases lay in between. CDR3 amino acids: CSVASTARETQYF. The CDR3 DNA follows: TGCAGCGTTGCATCCACGGCTCGAGAGACCCAGTACTTC.

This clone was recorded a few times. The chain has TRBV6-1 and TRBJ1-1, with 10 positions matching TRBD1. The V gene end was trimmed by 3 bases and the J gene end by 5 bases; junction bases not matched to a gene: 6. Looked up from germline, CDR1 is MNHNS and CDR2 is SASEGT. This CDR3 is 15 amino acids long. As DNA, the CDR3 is TGTGCCAGCAGTGATTTGACAGGGGGCGGTACTGAAGCTTTCTTT. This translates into CASSDLTGGGTEAFF.

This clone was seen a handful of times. The CDR3 region has the DNA TGTGCCTGGAGTCCACTAGCGGGCCTTACTGTACAAGAGACCCAGTACTTC. Residues: CAWSPLAGLTVQETQYF. The chain couples TRBV30 to TRBJ2-5, with 9 bases matching TRBD2. The germline CDR1 and CDR2 sequences are GTSNPN and SVGIG (reference sequence). Unmatched junction bases numbered 12, after V lost 2 bases and J lost 2 bases. The CDR3 runs to 17 residues.

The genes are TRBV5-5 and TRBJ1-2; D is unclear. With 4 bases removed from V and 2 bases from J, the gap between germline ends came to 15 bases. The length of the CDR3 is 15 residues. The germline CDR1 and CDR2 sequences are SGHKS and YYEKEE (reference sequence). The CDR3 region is CASSPQAPGNYGYTF. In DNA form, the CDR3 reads TGTGCCAGCAGCCCCCAGGCGCCGGGGAACTATGGCTACACCTTC.

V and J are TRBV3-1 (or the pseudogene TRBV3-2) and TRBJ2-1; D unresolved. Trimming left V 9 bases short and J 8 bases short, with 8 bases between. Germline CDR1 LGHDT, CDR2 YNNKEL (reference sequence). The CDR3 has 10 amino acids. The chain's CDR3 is CARVGDEQFF. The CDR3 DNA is TGTGCCAGGGTGGGCGATGAGCAGTTCTTC.

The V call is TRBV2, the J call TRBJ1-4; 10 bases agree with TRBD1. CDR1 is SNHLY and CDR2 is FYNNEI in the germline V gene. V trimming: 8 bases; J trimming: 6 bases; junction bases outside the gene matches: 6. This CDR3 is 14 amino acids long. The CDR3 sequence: CASFTGTGDEKLFF. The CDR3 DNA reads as TGTGCCAGCTTTACCGGGACAGGGGATGAAAAACTGTTTTTT.

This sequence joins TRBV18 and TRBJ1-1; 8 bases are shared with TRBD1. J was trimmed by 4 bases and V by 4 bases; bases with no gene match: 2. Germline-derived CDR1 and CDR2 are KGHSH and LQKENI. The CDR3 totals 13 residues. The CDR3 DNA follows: TGTGCCAGCTCACGGACAGGGAGCACTGAAGCTTTCTTT. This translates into CASSRTGSTEAFF.

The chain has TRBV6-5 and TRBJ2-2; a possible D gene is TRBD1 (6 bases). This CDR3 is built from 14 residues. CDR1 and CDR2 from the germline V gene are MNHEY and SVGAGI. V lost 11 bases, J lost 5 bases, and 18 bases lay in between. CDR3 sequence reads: CACNQGLGTGELFF. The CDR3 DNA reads TGTGCCTGTAACCAGGGGTTGGGAACCGGGGAGCTGTTTTTT.

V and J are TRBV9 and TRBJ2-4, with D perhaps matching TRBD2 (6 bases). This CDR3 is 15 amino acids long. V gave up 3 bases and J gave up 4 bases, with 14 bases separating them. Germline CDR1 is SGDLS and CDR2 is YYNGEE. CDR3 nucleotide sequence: TGTGCCAGCAGCGAATTTGGCGGGAATAAAAACATTCAGTACTTC. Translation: CASSEFGGNKNIQYF.

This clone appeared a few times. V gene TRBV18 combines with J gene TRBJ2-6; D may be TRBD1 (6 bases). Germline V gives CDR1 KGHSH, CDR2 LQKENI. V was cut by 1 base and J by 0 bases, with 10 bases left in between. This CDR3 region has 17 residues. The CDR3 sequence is CASSPRGQHSGANVLTF. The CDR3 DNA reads TGTGCCAGCTCACCACGCGGACAGCACTCTGGGGCCAACGTCCTGACTTTC.

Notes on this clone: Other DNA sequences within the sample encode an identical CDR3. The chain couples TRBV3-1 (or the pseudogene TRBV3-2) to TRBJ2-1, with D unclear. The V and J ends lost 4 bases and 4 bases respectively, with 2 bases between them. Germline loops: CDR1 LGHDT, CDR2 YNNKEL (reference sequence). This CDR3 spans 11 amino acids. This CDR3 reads CASSLYNEQFF. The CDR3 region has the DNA TGTGCCAGCAGCCTATACAATGAGCAGTTCTTC.

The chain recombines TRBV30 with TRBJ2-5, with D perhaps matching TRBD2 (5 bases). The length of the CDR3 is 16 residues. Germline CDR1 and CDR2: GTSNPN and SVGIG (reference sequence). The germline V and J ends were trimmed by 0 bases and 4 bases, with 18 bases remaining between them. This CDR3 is CAWSVGRRVLRETQYF. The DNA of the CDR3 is TGTGCCTGGAGTGTAGGCCGGCGGGTCCTGCGAGAGACCCAGTACTTC.

CDR3 nucleotide sequence: TGTGCCAGCAGCTTAGTGGTTAGCGGGAGAGGAGAGACCCAGTACTTC. Its translation: CASSLVVSGRGETQYF. The gene calls are TRBV7-2 and TRBJ2-5; 9 positions agree with TRBD2. CDR3 length equals 16 residues. The germline V gene encodes CDR1 SGHTA and CDR2 FQGNSA. V shed 1 base and J 4 bases; nucleotides not matched to a gene: 7.

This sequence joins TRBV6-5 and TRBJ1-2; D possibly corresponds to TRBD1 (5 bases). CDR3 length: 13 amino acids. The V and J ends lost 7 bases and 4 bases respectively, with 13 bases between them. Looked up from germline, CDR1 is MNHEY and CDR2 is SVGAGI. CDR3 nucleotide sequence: TGTGCCAGCATTTCGGGGCAGGGCTATGGCTACACCTTC. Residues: CASISGQGYGYTF.